A selection of T cell receptor beta chains follows, all from one sample in a study of Ad26.COV2.S vaccination and SARS-CoV-2 variants. Data came from immunoSEQ multiplex PCR; TCRdb stores just in-frame clones and leaves some out. The table includes 300,000 to 350,000 clones, about 82% detected once. The sequencing used peripheral blood, collected in a trial of Ad26.COV2.S vaccine versus placebo. The source is a person aged 18-65 years who received the Ad26.COV2.S COVID-19 vaccine or a placebo. The CDR3 runs from the conserved cysteine through the conserved F or W. The D gene is left open where the match is weak. Clone size is stated in some rows and not others, as once, few, many or a class when expanded.

V gene,D gene,J gene,clone size,CDR3 protein,CDR3 DNA
TRBV12-3/TRBV12-4,-,TRBJ2-7,-,CASSRLRDEQYF,TGTGCCAGCAGTAGATTAAGGGACGAGCAGTACTTC
TRBV12-5,-,TRBJ1-5,-,CASGSDGNQPQHF,TGTGCTAGTGGTTCGGACGGCAATCAGCCCCAGCATTTT
TRBV5-1,-,TRBJ2-5,once,CASSSGQIETQYF,TGCGCCAGCAGCTCAGGACAGATAGAGACCCAGTACTTC
TRBV5-4,-,TRBJ1-2,-,CASSLDRTAPYTF,TGTGCCAGCAGCTTGGATCGGACAGCCCCCTACACCTTC
TRBV19,-,TRBJ1-5,-,CASSINRVGQPQHF,TGTGCCAGTAGTATAAACAGGGTCGGTCAGCCCCAGCATTTT
TRBV7-9,-,TRBJ2-3,-,CASSLRRVGTQYF,TGTGCCAGCAGCTTGAGAAGGGTCGGTACGCAGTATTTT
TRBV3-1/TRBV3-2,-,TRBJ1-2,-,CASSQNAFVGAGYGYTF,TGTGCCAGCAGCCAAAATGCATTCGTAGGGGCGGGTTATGGCTACACCTTC
TRBV14,-,TRBJ1-2,-,CASSQDLGRGYTF,TGTGCCAGCAGCCAAGATCTGGGCCGGGGCTACACCTTC
TRBV10-3,TRBD1,TRBJ2-1,-,CAISEPPGQGYPYNEQFF,TGTGCCATCAGTGAACCTCCGGGACAGGGTTACCCTTACAATGAGCAGTTCTTC
TRBV4-3,-,TRBJ1-2,few,CASSQDAYGYTF,TGCGCCAGCAGCCAAGACGCATATGGCTACACCTTC
TRBV6-2/TRBV6-3,TRBD1,TRBJ2-3,-,CASSYPPGQGTDTQYF,TGTGCCAGCAGTTACCCCCCCGGACAGGGCACAGATACGCAGTATTTT
TRBV11-1,-,TRBJ1-6,-,CASSPRTAGRVSPLHF,TGTGCCAGCAGCCCCAGGACAGCTGGGAGAGTATCACCCCTCCACTTT
TRBV29-1,-,TRBJ1-4,-,CSVETEREKLFF,TGCAGCGTTGAGACGGAGCGGGAAAAACTGTTTTTT
TRBV11-2,-,TRBJ2-4,-,CASSPTDRHIQYF,TGTGCCAGCAGCCCAACGGACAGACACATTCAGTACTTC
TRBV2,-,TRBJ1-4,once,CASSHKTGPTNEKLFF,TGTGCCAGCAGCCACAAAACGGGACCGACTAATGAAAAACTGTTTTTT
TRBV19,-,TRBJ2-7,-,CASSIAGRSRGEQYF,TGTGCCAGTAGTATAGCGGGCAGGAGCCGGGGGGAGCAGTACTTC
TRBV29-1,-,TRBJ1-1,-,CSVLRGDTEAFF,TGCAGCGTTCTAAGGGGGGACACTGAAGCTTTCTTT
TRBV10-2,-,TRBJ1-2,-,CASREGFQVPTNYGYTF,TGCGCCAGCAGGGAGGGATTTCAGGTCCCCACTAACTATGGCTACACCTTC
TRBV29-1,-,TRBJ1-3,-,CSAEVIETPWRGNTIYF,TGCAGCGCCGAGGTCATAGAGACACCTTGGAGGGGAAACACCATATATTTT
TRBV20-1,-,TRBJ2-3,-,CSASFSLPGVTDTQYF,TGCAGTGCTAGTTTCTCCCTGCCTGGGGTCACAGATACGCAGTATTTT
TRBV3-1/TRBV3-2,-,TRBJ1-1,-,CASSQGNTEAFF,TGTGCCAGCAGCCAAGGGAACACTGAAGCTTTCTTT
TRBV19,TRBD1,TRBJ1-1,-,CASSLNRGRSLNTEAFF,TGTGCCAGTAGTCTAAACAGGGGAAGGAGCTTGAACACTGAAGCTTTCTTT
TRBV25-1,-,TRBJ1-1,few,CASRKVGGKTEAFF,TGTGCCAGCAGAAAGGTTGGGGGGAAGACTGAAGCTTTCTTT
TRBV10-2,TRBD1,TRBJ1-1,-,CASSPGTGNTEAFF,TGCGCCAGCAGCCCGGGGACAGGGAACACTGAAGCTTTCTTT
TRBV7-2,-,TRBJ1-1,-,CASSLPPGNTEAFF,TGTGCCAGCAGCCTCCCCCCCGGGAACACTGAAGCTTTCTTT
TRBV10-2,-,TRBJ1-1,-,CASSVDTEAFF,TGCGCCAGCAGTGTGGACACTGAAGCTTTCTTT
TRBV30,-,TRBJ1-2,-,CAWSVGPGFPFRYGYTF,TGTGCCTGGAGTGTTGGACCGGGCTTCCCTTTTAGGTATGGCTACACCTTC
TRBV5-4,-,TRBJ2-3,-,CASSARRGDTQYF,TGTGCCAGCAGCGCAAGGAGGGGAGATACGCAGTATTTT
TRBV6-2/TRBV6-3,-,TRBJ1-2,-,CASSLGTYGYTF,TGTGCCAGCAGTCTCGGGACCTATGGCTACACCTTC
TRBV7-2,-,TRBJ1-3,-,CASSLTGNSGNTIYF,TGTGCCAGCAGCTTAACAGGGAACTCTGGAAACACCATATATTTT
TRBV7-6,-,TRBJ1-4,once,CASSPGPEEKLFF,TGTGCCAGCAGCCCGGGCCCGGAGGAAAAACTGTTTTTT
TRBV5-1,-,TRBJ2-5,few,CASSSTGHHLETQYF,TGCGCCAGCTCTTCGACAGGCCACCACCTAGAGACCCAGTACTTC
TRBV11-2,-,TRBJ1-2,-,CASRALRESYGYTF,TGTGCCAGCAGGGCCTTGAGGGAAAGCTATGGCTACACCTTC
TRBV4-1,-,TRBJ1-5,-,CASSQVAGVNQPQHF,TGCGCCAGCAGCCAAGTGGCAGGGGTCAATCAGCCCCAGCATTTT
TRBV19,TRBD2,TRBJ2-7,few,CASSAGGAGTYEQYF,TGTGCCAGTAGTGCGGGAGGAGCGGGGACCTACGAGCAGTACTTC
TRBV2,-,TRBJ2-7,-,CASTGGMTGAHEQYF,TGTGCCAGCACCGGGGGGATGACAGGGGCCCACGAGCAGTACTTC
TRBV30,-,TRBJ1-1,-,CAWSVLTPGDQEAFF,TGTGCCTGGAGTGTCCTAACCCCAGGGGACCAAGAAGCTTTCTTT
TRBV14,-,TRBJ1-6,-,CASSQERFNSPLHF,TGTGCCAGCAGCCAAGAAAGGTTCAATTCACCCCTCCACTTT
TRBV5-4,-,TRBJ2-5,-,CASSGQETQYF,TGTGCCAGCAGCGGGCAAGAGACCCAGTACTTC
TRBV7-3,TRBD2,TRBJ2-5,-,CASSSGGLAAETQYF,TGTGCCAGCAGCTCGGGGGGACTAGCTGCAGAGACCCAGTACTTC
TRBV4-1,-,TRBJ2-7,-,CASSQDTGRYEQYF,TGCGCCAGCAGCCAAGATACAGGGAGGTACGAGCAGTACTTC
TRBV5-4,-,TRBJ1-1,once,CATRMGGIGTEAFF,TGTGCCACCAGAATGGGGGGCATCGGCACTGAAGCTTTCTTT
TRBV7-3,TRBD1,TRBJ1-2,-,CASSSKTGGGYTF,TGTGCCAGCAGCTCTAAGACAGGGGGTGGCTACACCTTC
TRBV18,-,TRBJ2-1,-,CASSPREGPQFF,TGTGCCAGCTCACCCCGGGAAGGACCCCAGTTCTTC
TRBV19,TRBD1,TRBJ1-2,-,CASSRGQGGYGYTF,TGTGCCAGTAGTAGGGGACAGGGCGGATATGGCTACACCTTC
TRBV30,-,TRBJ1-1,-,CAWRMANTEAFF,TGTGCCTGGAGGATGGCGAACACTGAAGCTTTCTTT
TRBV2,-,TRBJ2-5,-,CASTLQRGVETQYF,TGTGCCAGCACCCTCCAGAGGGGAGTAGAGACCCAGTACTTC
TRBV7-2,-,TRBJ2-2,-,CASSLEILEHTGELFF,TGTGCCAGCAGCCTAGAAATCCTAGAGCACACCGGGGAGCTGTTTTTT
TRBV6-6,TRBD1,TRBJ1-6,-,CASSPAGGTGSSYNSPLHF,TGTGCCAGCAGTCCTGCTGGGGGGACAGGGAGCTCCTATAATTCACCCCTCCACTTT
TRBV3-1/TRBV3-2,-,TRBJ1-1,-,CASSQGQKNTEAFF,TGTGCCAGCAGCCAAGGGCAGAAGAACACTGAAGCTTTCTTT
TRBV6-2/TRBV6-3,TRBD1,TRBJ1-2,-,CASSYSSGGYGYTF,TGTGCCAGCAGTTACTCATCAGGGGGGTATGGCTACACCTTC
TRBV6-2/TRBV6-3,TRBD1,TRBJ2-2,-,CASSIGQGFVLNSGELFF,TGTGCCAGCAGTATAGGACAGGGGTTTGTTTTAAACTCCGGGGAGCTGTTTTTT